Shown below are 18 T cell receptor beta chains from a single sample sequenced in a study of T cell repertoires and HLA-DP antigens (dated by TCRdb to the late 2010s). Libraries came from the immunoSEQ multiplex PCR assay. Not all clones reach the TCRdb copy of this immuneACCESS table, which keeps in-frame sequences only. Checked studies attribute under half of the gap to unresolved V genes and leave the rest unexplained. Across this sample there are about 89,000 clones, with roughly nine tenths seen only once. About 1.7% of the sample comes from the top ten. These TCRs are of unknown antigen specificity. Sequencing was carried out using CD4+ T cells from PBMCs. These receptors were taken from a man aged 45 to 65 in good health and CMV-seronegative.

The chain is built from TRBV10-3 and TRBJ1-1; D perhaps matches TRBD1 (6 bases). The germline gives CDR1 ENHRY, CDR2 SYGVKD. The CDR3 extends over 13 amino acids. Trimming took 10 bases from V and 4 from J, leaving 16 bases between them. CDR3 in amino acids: CATSPGAGTEAFF. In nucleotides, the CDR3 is TGTGCCACTTCACCGGGGGCGGGCACTGAAGCTTTCTTT.

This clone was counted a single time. This CDR3 reads CASSQAGTTNTGELFF. As DNA, the CDR3 is TGTGCCAGCAGCCAAGCCGGGACGACGAACACCGGGGAGCTGTTTTTT. This chain uses TRBV4-2 with TRBJ2-2; either TRBD1 or TRBD2 may supply D (5 bases each). Trimming shortened V by 1 base and J by 0 bases, and 9 bases separated the two germline ends. This CDR3 has 16 residues. The germline V gene encodes CDR1 LGHNA and CDR2 YNFKEQ.

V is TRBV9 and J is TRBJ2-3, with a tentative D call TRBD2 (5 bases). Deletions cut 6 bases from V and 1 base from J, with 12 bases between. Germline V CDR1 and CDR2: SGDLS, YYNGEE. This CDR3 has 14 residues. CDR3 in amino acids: CASNKEVGTDTQYF. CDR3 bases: TGTGCCAGCAACAAGGAGGTAGGCACAGATACGCAGTATTTT.

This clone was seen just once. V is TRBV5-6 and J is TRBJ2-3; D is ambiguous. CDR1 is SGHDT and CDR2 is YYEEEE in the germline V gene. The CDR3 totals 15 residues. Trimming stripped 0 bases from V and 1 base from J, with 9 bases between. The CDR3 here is CASSLGSTRTDTQYF. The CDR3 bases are TGTGCCAGCAGCTTGGGGTCTACACGCACAGATACGCAGTATTTT.

Here the CDR3 DNA reads TGTGCCAGTAGTATAGAGGTGGGGGTTCGGGCCAACGTCCTGACTTTC. Protein sequence: CASSIEVGVRANVLTF. The chain has TRBV19 and TRBJ2-6; D could derive from TRBD1 or TRBD2 (5 bases each). Per germline, CDR1 LNHDA and CDR2 SQIVND (reference sequence). The V end lost 0 bases, the J end lost 5 bases, and 11 bases lay between the germline ends. CDR3 length: 16 residues.

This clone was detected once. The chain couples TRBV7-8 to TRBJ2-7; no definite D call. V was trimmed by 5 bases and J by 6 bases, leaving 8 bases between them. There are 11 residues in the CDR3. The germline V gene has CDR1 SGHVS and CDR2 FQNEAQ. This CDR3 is CASSALGEQYF. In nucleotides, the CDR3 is TGTGCCAGCAGCGCCCTCGGCGAGCAGTACTTC.

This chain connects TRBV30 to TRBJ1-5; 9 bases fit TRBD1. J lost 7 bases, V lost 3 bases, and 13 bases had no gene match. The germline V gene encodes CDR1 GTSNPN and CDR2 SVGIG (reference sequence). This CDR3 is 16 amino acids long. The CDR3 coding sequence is TGTGCCTGGAGCGGTGCTGGACAGGGGTTCGGACAGCCCCAGCATTTT. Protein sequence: CAWSGAGQGFGQPQHF.

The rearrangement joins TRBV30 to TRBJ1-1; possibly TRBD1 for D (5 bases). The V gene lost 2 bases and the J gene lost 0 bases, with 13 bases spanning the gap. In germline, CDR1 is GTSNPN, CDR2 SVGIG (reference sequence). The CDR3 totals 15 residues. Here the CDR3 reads CAWSLTGRLNTEAFF. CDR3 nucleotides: TGTGCCTGGAGTTTAACGGGACGCCTGAACACTGAAGCTTTCTTT.

In DNA form, the CDR3 reads TGTGCCAGCACCCTAGGCCCCCACTTAGGTAGCGATGAGCAGTTCTTC. Translated: CASTLGPHLGSDEQFF. This chain connects TRBV7-2 to TRBJ2-1; a possible D gene is TRBD2 (5 bases). CDR3 size: 16 residues. Germline CDR1 SGHTA, CDR2 FQGNSA. Trimming pared 7 bases from V and 8 bases from J, leaving 24 bases between.

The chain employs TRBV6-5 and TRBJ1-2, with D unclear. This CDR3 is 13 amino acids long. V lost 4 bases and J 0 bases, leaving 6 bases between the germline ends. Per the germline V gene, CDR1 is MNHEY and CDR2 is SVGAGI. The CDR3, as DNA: TGTGCCAGCAGTTCGGGCTCTAACTATGGCTACACCTTC. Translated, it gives CASSSGSNYGYTF.

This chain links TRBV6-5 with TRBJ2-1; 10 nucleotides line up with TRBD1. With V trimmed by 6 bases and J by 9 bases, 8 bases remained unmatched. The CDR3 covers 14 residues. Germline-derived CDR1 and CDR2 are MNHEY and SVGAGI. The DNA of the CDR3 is TGTGCCAGCAGGTCCGGGACAGGGGCGGGTGAGCAGTTCTTC. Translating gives CASRSGTGAGEQFF.

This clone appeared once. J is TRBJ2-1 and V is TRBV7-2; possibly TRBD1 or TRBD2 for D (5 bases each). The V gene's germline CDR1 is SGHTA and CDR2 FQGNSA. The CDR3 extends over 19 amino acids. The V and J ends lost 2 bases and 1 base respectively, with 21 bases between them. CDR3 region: CASSLRVPRRGVSYNEQFF. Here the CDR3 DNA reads TGTGCCAGCAGCTTAAGGGTCCCCCGTCGGGGCGTTTCCTACAATGAGCAGTTCTTC.

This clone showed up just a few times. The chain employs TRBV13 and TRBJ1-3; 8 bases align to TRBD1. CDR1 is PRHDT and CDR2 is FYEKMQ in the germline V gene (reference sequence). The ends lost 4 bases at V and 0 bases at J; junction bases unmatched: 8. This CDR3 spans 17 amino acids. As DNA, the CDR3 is TGTGCCAGCAGCTCAAGACAGGGGCGACGCTCTGGAAACACCATATATTTT. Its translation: CASSSRQGRRSGNTIYF.

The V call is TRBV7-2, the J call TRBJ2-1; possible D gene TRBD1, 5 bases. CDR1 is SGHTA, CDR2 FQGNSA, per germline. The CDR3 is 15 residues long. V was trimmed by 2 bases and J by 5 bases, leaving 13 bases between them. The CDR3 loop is CASSLSGRANNEQFF. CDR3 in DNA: TGTGCCAGCAGCTTATCAGGGCGCGCAAACAATGAGCAGTTCTTC. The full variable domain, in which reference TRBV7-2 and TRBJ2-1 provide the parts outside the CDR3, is GAGVSQSPSNKVTEKGKDVELRCDPISGHTALYWYRQSLGQGLEFLIYFQGNSAPDKSGLPSDRFSAERTGGSVSTLTIQRTQQEDSAVYLCASSLSGRANNEQFFGPGTRLTVL.

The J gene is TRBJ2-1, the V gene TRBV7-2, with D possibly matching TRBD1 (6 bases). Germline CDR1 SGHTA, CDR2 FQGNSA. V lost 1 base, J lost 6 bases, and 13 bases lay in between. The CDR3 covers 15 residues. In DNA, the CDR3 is TGTGCCAGCAGCTTAGACAGGGTAGGTGGCAATGAGCAGTTCTTC. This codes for CASSLDRVGGNEQFF.

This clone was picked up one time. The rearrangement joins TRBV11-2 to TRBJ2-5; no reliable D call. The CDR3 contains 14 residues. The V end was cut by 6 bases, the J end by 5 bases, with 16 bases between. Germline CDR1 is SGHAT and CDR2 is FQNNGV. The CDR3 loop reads CASRAREPGETQYF. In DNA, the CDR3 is TGTGCCAGCAGGGCCCGAGAGCCCGGGGAGACCCAGTACTTC.

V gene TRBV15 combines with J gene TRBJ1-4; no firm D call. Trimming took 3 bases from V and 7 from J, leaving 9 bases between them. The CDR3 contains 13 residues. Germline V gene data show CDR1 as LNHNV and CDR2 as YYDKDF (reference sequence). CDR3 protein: CATSRVPSEKLFF. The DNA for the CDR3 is TGTGCCACCAGCAGGGTTCCAAGTGAAAAACTGTTTTTT.

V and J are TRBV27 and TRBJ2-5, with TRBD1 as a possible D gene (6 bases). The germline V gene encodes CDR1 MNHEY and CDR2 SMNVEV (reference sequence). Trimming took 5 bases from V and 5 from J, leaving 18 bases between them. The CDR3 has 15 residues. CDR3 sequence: CASSPYRAAGETQYF. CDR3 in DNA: TGTGCCAGCAGTCCGTACAGGGCAGCTGGGGAGACCCAGTACTTC.